The rows below give T cell receptor beta chains drawn from one sample of a study of T-cell reconstitution after alpha-beta-depleted transplantation in children. TCRdb reanalysed the PCR reads using MiXCR and keeps one entry per CDR3 protein. The sample holds 700,000 to 950,000 distinct CDR3 sequences, under 20% seen once. The source material was PBMCs, mostly from graft donor cells, sampled 360 days after TCRalphabeta/CD19-depleted stem cell transplant. The receptor set was obtained from a male patient under 18 who had a stem cell transplant for acute lymphoblastic leukemia, so the T cells may come from the graft donor. Both conserved end residues are part of each CDR3. A D gene is named only where the DNA matches it firmly. Only some rows state a clone size, as once, few, many or a class for expanded clones.

cdr3_aa cdr3_nt v_call d_call j_call clone_size
CASSSLMVANTGELFF TGCGCCAGCAGCTCCTTAATGGTAGCGAACACCGGGGAGCTGTTTTTT TRBV5-1 . TRBJ2-2 .
CASSEDRWADTQYF TGTGCCAGCAGTGAAGATCGTTGGGCAGATACGCAGTATTTT TRBV2 . TRBJ2-3 .
CASSLARQGEAFF TGTGCCAGCAGCTTAGCGAGACAGGGTGAAGCTTTCTTT TRBV7-6 TRBD1 TRBJ1-1 many
CASKPDRGLALGEQYF TGTGCCAGCAAACCGGACAGGGGGTTGGCCCTGGGCGAGCAGTACTTC TRBV27 TRBD1 TRBJ2-7 .
CASSLAGFQAGANVLTF TGTGCCAGCAGCTTGGCCGGGTTCCAGGCTGGGGCCAACGTCCTGACTTTC TRBV5-8 . TRBJ2-6 .
CASTKGKSYEQYF TGCGCCAGCACGAAGGGGAAGTCCTACGAGCAGTACTTC TRBV10-1 . TRBJ2-7 .
CASSPIPGALGEAFF TGCGCCAGCAGCCCAATCCCGGGGGCCCTGGGTGAAGCTTTCTTT TRBV4-1 . TRBJ1-1 few
CASRNRQQETQYF TGCGCCAGCAGAAATCGACAGCAAGAGACCCAGTACTTC TRBV5-1 . TRBJ2-5 many
CASRHALAGGNEQFF TGTGCCAGCAGACACGCACTAGCGGGAGGGAATGAGCAGTTCTTC TRBV12-3/TRBV12-4 TRBD2 TRBJ2-1 few
CASNPPGIDYEQYF TGCGCCAGCAACCCCCCAGGGATAGACTACGAGCAGTACTTC TRBV5-1 . TRBJ2-7 few
CASSSPSPGQGIDEQYF TGCGCCAGCAGCTCCCCCTCCCCGGGACAGGGCATCGACGAGCAGTACTTC TRBV5-1 TRBD1 TRBJ2-7 many
CASSPAVGGDTQYF TGCGCCAGCAGCCCGGCGGTGGGAGGAGATACGCAGTATTTT TRBV5-1 . TRBJ2-3 .
CASGLVPGTVSDQPQHF TGTGCTAGTGGTTTGGTTCCCGGGACAGTCTCTGACCAGCCCCAGCATTTT TRBV12-5 TRBD1 TRBJ1-5 .
CASSLEGNREWTGELFF TGTGCCAGCAGCTTAGAGGGGAACAGGGAATGGACCGGGGAGCTGTTTTTT TRBV7-7 . TRBJ2-2 .
CSAIAGPLNQPQHF TGCAGTGCTATCGCCGGACCGCTAAATCAGCCCCAGCATTTT TRBV20-1 . TRBJ1-5 .
CASSYGQGAGELFF TGTGCCAGCAGTTACGGACAGGGTGCCGGGGAGCTGTTTTTT TRBV6-5 TRBD1 TRBJ2-2 many
CASSYGQSNEKLFF TGTGCCAGCAGTTACGGGCAGTCTAATGAAAAACTGTTTTTT TRBV6-5 . TRBJ1-4 few
CASRPGTGNDGYTF TGCGCCAGCAGGCCCGGGACAGGGAACGATGGCTACACCTTC TRBV10-1 TRBD1 TRBJ1-2 .
CASSTPGEYEQYF TGTGCCAGCAGTACCCCGGGAGAATACGAGCAGTACTTC TRBV27 . TRBJ2-7 few
CASSLASGNEKLFF TGTGCCAGCAGTTTAGCTTCAGGGAATGAAAAACTGTTTTTT TRBV12-3/TRBV12-4 . TRBJ1-4 few
CASSEVGGQNYGYTF TGTGCCAGCAGTGAAGTTGGAGGGCAAAACTATGGCTACACCTTC TRBV2 . TRBJ1-2 .
CASNFRGLGEKLFF TGTGCCAGCAATTTCAGGGGTTTGGGTGAAAAACTGTTTTTT TRBV27 . TRBJ1-4 few
CASSPKINRVTNEKLFF TGTGCCAGCAGCCCCAAAATCAACAGGGTTACTAATGAAAAACTGTTTTTT TRBV7-6 . TRBJ1-4 few
CASSVGGSGVSYEQYF TGTGCCAGCAGCGTAGGAGGTAGCGGGGTTTCCTACGAGCAGTACTTC TRBV9 TRBD2 TRBJ2-7 few
CASSGLAGGPGSYNEQFF TGTGCCAGCAGTGGACTAGCGGGAGGACCCGGCTCCTACAATGAGCAGTTCTTC TRBV6-4 TRBD2 TRBJ2-1 .
CASSFRDRAYYEQYF TGCGCCAGCAGCTTCCGGGACAGGGCTTACTACGAGCAGTACTTC TRBV5-1 TRBD1 TRBJ2-7 .
CASSPGSVSEQFF TGTGCCAGCAGTCCAGGGTCGGTTAGTGAGCAGTTCTTC TRBV12-3/TRBV12-4 . TRBJ2-1 few
CASSEAGFGNTIYF TGTGCCAGCAGCGAGGCGGGATTTGGAAACACCATATATTTT TRBV7-6 . TRBJ1-3 .
CSVVGASGQNEQFF TGCAGCGTTGTCGGGGCTAGCGGCCAGAATGAGCAGTTCTTC TRBV29-1 TRBD2 TRBJ2-1 .
CASRFSGRPTYEQYF TGTGCCAGCAGATTTAGCGGGAGGCCAACCTACGAGCAGTACTTC TRBV7-7 TRBD2 TRBJ2-7 few
CASSKGRTPTRSGANVLTF TGTGCCAGCAGTAAAGGCAGGACACCAACTCGTTCTGGGGCCAACGTCCTGACTTTC TRBV27 . TRBJ2-6 many
CASSLEGRRSYEQYF TGCGCCAGCAGCTTGGAGGGACGGCGGTCCTACGAGCAGTACTTC TRBV5-1 . TRBJ2-7 .
CASSTQGPNEQFF TGCGCCAGCAGCACACAGGGCCCAAATGAGCAGTTCTTC TRBV5-1 . TRBJ2-1 few
CATSGDNGGSTEAFF TGTGCCACCAGTGGGGACAACGGAGGATCCACTGAAGCTTTCTTT TRBV24-1 . TRBJ1-1 .
CASKNEQLRINNEQFF TGCGCCAGCAAGAATGAACAGCTTCGGATAAACAATGAGCAGTTCTTC TRBV5-1 . TRBJ2-1 many
CASSLRTGVTEQYF TGTGCCAGCAGTTTAAGGACAGGCGTTACCGAGCAGTACTTC TRBV12-3/TRBV12-4 TRBD1 TRBJ2-7 few
CASSFTLAGDKFF TGTGCCAGCAGTTTCACTCTAGCGGGAGATAAGTTCTTC TRBV9 TRBD2 TRBJ2-1 many
CASSLKGESHEQYF TGTGCCAGCAGCTTAAAGGGGGAGAGCCACGAGCAGTACTTC TRBV7-2 . TRBJ2-7 few
CSARERTLTSGIDLFLYNEQFF TGCAGTGCTAGAGAGAGAACCCTGACTAGCGGGATTGACCTATTCCTGTACAATGAGCAGTTCTTC TRBV20-1 TRBD2 TRBJ2-1 .
CAISPGLLAETQYF TGTGCCATCAGCCCCGGGCTCCTAGCGGAGACCCAGTACTTC TRBV10-3 . TRBJ2-5 .
CAGTRQAYGELFF TGTGCCGGGACAAGACAGGCGTACGGGGAGCTGTTTTTT TRBV2 . TRBJ2-2 few
CASSYHRATGDTEAFF TGTGCCAGCAGCTACCATCGAGCAACAGGGGACACTGAAGCTTTCTTT TRBV7-6 TRBD1 TRBJ1-1 many
CASSFQQGRTGEQYF TGCGCCAGCAGCTTTCAACAGGGAAGAACTGGCGAGCAGTACTTC TRBV5-1 . TRBJ2-7 .
CASSLAGNSYNEQFF TGTGCCAGCAGTTTAGCAGGGAATTCCTACAATGAGCAGTTCTTC TRBV27 . TRBJ2-1 .
CASLRTELSYEQYF TGTGCCAGCCTCAGGACAGAGCTCTCCTACGAGCAGTACTTC TRBV7-9 . TRBJ2-7 few
CASSSLSGSGSYEQYF TGTGCCAGCAGCTCGCTGTCAGGATCCGGTTCCTACGAGCAGTACTTC TRBV9 . TRBJ2-7 few
CAIQYRSTGELFF TGTGCCATCCAGTATCGATCTACCGGGGAGCTGTTTTTT TRBV6-1 . TRBJ2-2 .
CASSPTLKDTGELFF TGTGCCAGCTCACCAACCCTAAAGGACACCGGGGAGCTGTTTTTT TRBV18 . TRBJ2-2 .
CASSPDPSGELFF TGTGCCAGCTCACCAGACCCTTCCGGGGAGCTGTTTTTT TRBV18 . TRBJ2-2 .